This T cell receptor beta chain came from a study of technical replicates of blood from a handful of donors. Assay: immunoSEQ multiplex PCR; the TCRdb copy retains only in-frame clones and omits some. The data hold 70,000 to 80,000 clones, with almost 98% observed a single time. The CDR3 runs to 13 residues. V lost 1 base and J lost 7; bases outside the gene matches: 1. Germline V CDR1 and CDR2: MDHEN, SYDVKM. The material sequenced was T cells isolated from PBMCs. The clonotype was recovered from a human donor in good health. The gene calls are TRBV28 and TRBJ2-4; TRBD2 matches 7 bases. DNA of the CDR3: TGTGCCAGCAGTTTATTCGGGGGGAACATTCAGTACTTC. It codes for CASSLFGGNIQYF.